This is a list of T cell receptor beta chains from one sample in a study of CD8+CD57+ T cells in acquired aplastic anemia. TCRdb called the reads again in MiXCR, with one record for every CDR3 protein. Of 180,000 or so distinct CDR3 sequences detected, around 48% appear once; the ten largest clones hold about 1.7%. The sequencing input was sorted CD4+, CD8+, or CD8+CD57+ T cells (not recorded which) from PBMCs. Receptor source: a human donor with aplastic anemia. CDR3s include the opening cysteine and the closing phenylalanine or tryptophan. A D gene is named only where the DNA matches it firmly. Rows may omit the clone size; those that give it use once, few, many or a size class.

CDR3aa: CASSPRPGTDTQYF; CDR3nt: TGCGCCAGCAGCCCCCGGCCGGGGACAGATACGCAGTATTTT; v_gene: TRBV4-1; j_gene: TRBJ2-3; d_gene: -; abundance: many
CDR3aa: CASSDDLSYEQYF; CDR3nt: TGCGCCAGCAGTGACGACCTCTCCTACGAGCAGTACTTC; v_gene: TRBV10-1; j_gene: TRBJ2-7; d_gene: -; abundance: -
CDR3aa: CATSRDPSGGAWEQYF; CDR3nt: TGTGCCACCAGCAGAGACCCTAGCGGGGGGGCCTGGGAGCAGTACTTC; v_gene: TRBV15; j_gene: TRBJ2-7; d_gene: TRBD2; abundance: -
CDR3aa: CATNHQGSTDTQYF; CDR3nt: TGTGCCACCAACCATCAAGGCAGCACAGATACGCAGTATTTT; v_gene: TRBV24-1; j_gene: TRBJ2-3; d_gene: -; abundance: many
CDR3aa: CASSVHRDQPQHF; CDR3nt: TGTGCCAGCAGCGTCCACAGGGACCAGCCCCAGCATTTT; v_gene: TRBV7-2; j_gene: TRBJ1-5; d_gene: -; abundance: many
CDR3aa: CAWSLTTGRYGYTF; CDR3nt: TGTGCCTGGAGTTTAACGACAGGGCGGTATGGCTACACCTTC; v_gene: TRBV30; j_gene: TRBJ1-2; d_gene: TRBD1; abundance: -
CDR3aa: CASRLAGEDTQYF; CDR3nt: TGCGCCAGCCGACTAGCGGGAGAAGATACGCAGTATTTT; v_gene: TRBV10-2; j_gene: TRBJ2-3; d_gene: TRBD2; abundance: -
CDR3aa: CASSLRSYGYTF; CDR3nt: TGTGCCAGCAGCTTGCGTTCTTATGGCTACACCTTC; v_gene: TRBV7-9; j_gene: TRBJ1-2; d_gene: -; abundance: -
CDR3aa: CATSRDHSYNSPLHF; CDR3nt: TGTGCCACCAGCAGGGATCACTCCTATAATTCACCCCTCCACTTT; v_gene: TRBV15; j_gene: TRBJ1-6; d_gene: -; abundance: few
CDR3aa: CARAQGALNTEAFF; CDR3nt: TGTGCTAGAGCTCAGGGGGCCCTGAACACTGAAGCTTTCTTT; v_gene: TRBV24-1; j_gene: TRBJ1-1; d_gene: TRBD1; abundance: -
CDR3aa: CASLGSFGEKLFF; CDR3nt: TGTGCCAGCTTAGGATCCTTCGGAGAAAAACTGTTTTTT; v_gene: TRBV7-9; j_gene: TRBJ1-4; d_gene: -; abundance: -
CDR3aa: CAGPTGLNTGELFF; CDR3nt: TGTGCCGGCCCAACAGGGTTGAACACCGGGGAGCTGTTTTTT; v_gene: TRBV2; j_gene: TRBJ2-2; d_gene: -; abundance: many
CDR3aa: CASSEKTGLTRAFF; CDR3nt: TGTGCTAGTTCTGAGAAGACAGGTCTAACGAGGGCTTTCTTT; v_gene: TRBV7-9; j_gene: TRBJ1-1; d_gene: -; abundance: -
CDR3aa: CSGQGAHAGYGYTF; CDR3nt: TGCAGCGGACAGGGGGCACATGCGGGGTATGGCTACACCTTC; v_gene: TRBV29-1; j_gene: TRBJ1-2; d_gene: TRBD1; abundance: many
CDR3aa: CASSVGTDSPLHF; CDR3nt: TGTGCCAGCAGTGTGGGGACAGATTCACCCCTCCACTTT; v_gene: TRBV2; j_gene: TRBJ1-6; d_gene: TRBD1; abundance: -
CDR3aa: CVSSPSSRGYGYTF; CDR3nt: TGTGTCAGCAGTCCTAGCAGCAGGGGGTATGGCTACACCTTC; v_gene: TRBV7-9; j_gene: TRBJ1-2; d_gene: TRBD1; abundance: -
CDR3aa: CASSNTGTGGMVEQYF; CDR3nt: TGTGCCAGCAGCAACACCGGGACAGGGGGAATGGTCGAGCAGTACTTC; v_gene: TRBV11-1; j_gene: TRBJ2-7; d_gene: TRBD1; abundance: many
CDR3aa: CASSPREGTAYEQYF; CDR3nt: TGTGCCAGCAGCCCGCGTGAGGGGACCGCCTACGAGCAGTACTTC; v_gene: TRBV7-8; j_gene: TRBJ2-7; d_gene: -; abundance: many
CDR3aa: CASSFRPTTDTQYF; CDR3nt: TGTGCCAGCAGCTTCCGCCCTACCACAGATACGCAGTATTTT; v_gene: TRBV7-3; j_gene: TRBJ2-3; d_gene: -; abundance: many
CDR3aa: CATGTGRSEGYTF; CDR3nt: TGTGCCACCGGGACAGGGAGGTCTGAGGGCTACACCTTC; v_gene: TRBV10-3; j_gene: TRBJ1-2; d_gene: TRBD1; abundance: -
CDR3aa: CASNEGSNEQFF; CDR3nt: TGTGCCAGCAACGAGGGTAGCAATGAGCAGTTCTTC; v_gene: TRBV2; j_gene: TRBJ2-1; d_gene: -; abundance: few
CDR3aa: CASRIPNTEAFF; CDR3nt: TGTGCCAGTAGGATCCCGAACACTGAAGCTTTCTTT; v_gene: TRBV19; j_gene: TRBJ1-1; d_gene: -; abundance: -
CDR3aa: CASSLTTNEQFF; CDR3nt: TGTGCCAGCAGCTTAACGACCAATGAGCAGTTCTTC; v_gene: TRBV7-3; j_gene: TRBJ2-1; d_gene: -; abundance: many
CDR3aa: CSASRLAGGEVAAKNIQYF; CDR3nt: TGCAGTGCTTCCCGACTAGCGGGAGGGGAGGTTGCGGCCAAAAACATTCAGTACTTC; v_gene: TRBV20-1; j_gene: TRBJ2-4; d_gene: TRBD2; abundance: -
CDR3aa: CASTLLAGGSVAEQFF; CDR3nt: TGTGCCAGTACCCTACTAGCGGGGGGCTCAGTTGCTGAGCAGTTCTTC; v_gene: TRBV19; j_gene: TRBJ2-1; d_gene: TRBD2; abundance: many
CDR3aa: CASSTSGTGTSSYNSPLHF; CDR3nt: TGTGCCAGTAGTACTTCCGGGACAGGTACGAGCTCCTATAATTCACCCCTCCACTTT; v_gene: TRBV19; j_gene: TRBJ1-6; d_gene: TRBD1; abundance: many
CDR3aa: CASRGDRGSPLHF; CDR3nt: TGTGCCAGCAGGGGGGACAGGGGATCACCCCTCCACTTT; v_gene: TRBV2; j_gene: TRBJ1-6; d_gene: TRBD1; abundance: many
CDR3aa: CASSTPGQRGTEAFF; CDR3nt: TGTGCCAGCAGCACGCCCGGGCAAAGGGGCACTGAAGCTTTCTTT; v_gene: TRBV3-1; j_gene: TRBJ1-1; d_gene: -; abundance: -
CDR3aa: CASSAQTVAREQYF; CDR3nt: TGTGCCAGTAGTGCACAGACAGTCGCTCGCGAGCAGTACTTC; v_gene: TRBV19; j_gene: TRBJ2-7; d_gene: -; abundance: few